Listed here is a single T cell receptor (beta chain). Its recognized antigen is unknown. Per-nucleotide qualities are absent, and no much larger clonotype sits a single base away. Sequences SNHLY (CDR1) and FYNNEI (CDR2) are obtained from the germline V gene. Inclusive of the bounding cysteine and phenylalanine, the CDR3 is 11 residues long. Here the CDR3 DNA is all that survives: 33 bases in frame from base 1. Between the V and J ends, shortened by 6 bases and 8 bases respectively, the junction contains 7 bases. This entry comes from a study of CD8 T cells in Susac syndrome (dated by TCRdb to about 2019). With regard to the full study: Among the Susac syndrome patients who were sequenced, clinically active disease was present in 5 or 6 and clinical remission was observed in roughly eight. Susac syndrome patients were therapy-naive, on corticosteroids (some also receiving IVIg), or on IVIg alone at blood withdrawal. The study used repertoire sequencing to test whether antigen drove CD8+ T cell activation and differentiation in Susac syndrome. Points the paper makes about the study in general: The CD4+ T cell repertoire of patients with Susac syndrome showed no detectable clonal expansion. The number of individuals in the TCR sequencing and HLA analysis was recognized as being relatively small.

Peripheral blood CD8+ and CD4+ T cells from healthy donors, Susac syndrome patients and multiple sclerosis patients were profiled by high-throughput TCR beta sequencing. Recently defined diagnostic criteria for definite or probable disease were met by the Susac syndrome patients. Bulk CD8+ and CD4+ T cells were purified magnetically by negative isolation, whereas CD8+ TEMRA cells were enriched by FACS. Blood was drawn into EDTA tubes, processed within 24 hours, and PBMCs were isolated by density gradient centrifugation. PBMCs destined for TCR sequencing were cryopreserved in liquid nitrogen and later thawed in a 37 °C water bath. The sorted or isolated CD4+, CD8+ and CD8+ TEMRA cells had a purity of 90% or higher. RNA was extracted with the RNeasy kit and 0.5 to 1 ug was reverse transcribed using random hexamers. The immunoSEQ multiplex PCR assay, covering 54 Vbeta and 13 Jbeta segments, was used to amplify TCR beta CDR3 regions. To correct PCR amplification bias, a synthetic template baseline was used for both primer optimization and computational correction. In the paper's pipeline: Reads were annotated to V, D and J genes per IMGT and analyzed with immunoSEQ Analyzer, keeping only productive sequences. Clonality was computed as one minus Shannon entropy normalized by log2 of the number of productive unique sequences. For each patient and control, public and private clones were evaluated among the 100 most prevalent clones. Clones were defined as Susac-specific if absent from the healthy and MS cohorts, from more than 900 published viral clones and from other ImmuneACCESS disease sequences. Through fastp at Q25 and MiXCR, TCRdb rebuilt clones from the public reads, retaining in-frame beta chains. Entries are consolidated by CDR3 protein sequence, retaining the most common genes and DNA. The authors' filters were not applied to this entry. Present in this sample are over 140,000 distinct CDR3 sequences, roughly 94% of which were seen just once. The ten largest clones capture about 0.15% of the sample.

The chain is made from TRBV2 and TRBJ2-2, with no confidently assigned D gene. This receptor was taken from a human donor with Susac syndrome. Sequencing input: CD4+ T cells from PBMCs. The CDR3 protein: CASSVRGELFF. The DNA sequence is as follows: TGTGCCAGCAGCGTTAGGGGGGAGCTGTTTTTT.